The 18 T cell receptor beta chains in this list originate from one sample, sequenced in a study of identical twins. TCRdb re-called the 5' RACE reads through MiXCR, storing one row per CDR3 protein. In the table there are 1,800,000 or so distinct CDR3 sequences, about 31% of which are singletons. Specimen: cord blood. These receptors were obtained from a newborn girl in good health.

This clonotype was recorded only once. Compared with germline, one end of the junction differs, possibly owing to a read error. The chain carries TRBV5-6 and TRBJ2-3; 7 positions agree with TRBD2. Germline values: CDR1 SGHDT, CDR2 YYEEEE. The CDR3 has 14 amino acids. CDR3 in amino acids: CASSERDYTDRQYF. CDR3 DNA: TGTGCCAGCAGCGAACGGGACTACACAGATAGGCAGTATTTT.

The chain employs TRBV20-1 and TRBJ2-1, with TRBD2 matching over 7 bases. This CDR3 is built from 15 residues. Unmatched junction bases numbered 11, after V lost 7 bases and J lost 2 bases. The germline gives CDR1 DFQATT, CDR2 SNEGSKA (reference sequence). CDR3 in amino acids: CSGIWSSGAYNEQFF. The CDR3 region has the DNA TGCAGTGGAATTTGGTCTAGCGGCGCCTACAATGAGCAGTTCTTC.

This clonotype occurred many times. The chain recombines TRBV29-1 with TRBJ1-2, with a possible D match to TRBD1 (6 bases). This CDR3 has 12 residues. Germline lookup yields CDR1 SQVTM and CDR2 ANQGSEA. Trimming removed 7 bases from V and 4 bases from J, with 13 bases in between. The DNA of the CDR3 is TGCAGCGCCGAGGACAGTCCCTATGGCTACACCTTC. This gives the protein CSAEDSPYGYTF.

This clonotype was observed a handful of times. The chain employs TRBV5-1 and TRBJ2-1; 10 nucleotides match TRBD2. Germline lookup yields CDR1 SGHRS and CDR2 YFSETQ. CDR3 length equals 17 residues. Trimming removed 3 bases from V and 5 bases from J; junction bases left unmatched: 11. The CDR3 coding sequence is TGCGCCAGCAGCTCTATCTTACTAGCGGGACTTAACAATGAGCAGTTCTTC. Translated, it gives CASSSILLAGLNNEQFF.

This clonotype was detected ten times or more. The rearrangement uses TRBV5-1 and TRBJ2-3; D is unresolved. The V end lost 0 bases, the J end lost 0 bases, and 11 bases lay between the germline ends. The CDR3 is made up of 16 amino acids. The germline V gene encodes CDR1 SGHRS and CDR2 YFSETQ. CDR3 in DNA: TGCGCCAGCAGCTTGGAGGCGCAAACTAGCACAGATACGCAGTATTTT. It specifies CASSLEAQTSTDTQYF. The complete variable domain, with remaining parts taken from reference TRBV5-1 and TRBJ2-3, reads KAGVTQTPRYLIKTRGQQVTLSCSPISGHRSVSWYQQTPGQGLQFLFEYFSETQRNKGNFPGRFSGRQFSNSRSEMNVSTLELGDSALYLCASSLEAQTSTDTQYFGPGTRLTVL.

This chain links TRBV20-1 with TRBJ2-3, with TRBD2 matching over 8 bases. Germline V gene lookup returns CDR1 DFQATT and CDR2 SNEGSKA (reference sequence). V was pared by 3 bases and J by 0 bases, with 8 bases of the junction left unmatched. The CDR3 is made up of 16 amino acids. CDR3 protein: CSASDPSGPSTDTQYF. DNA for the CDR3: TGCAGTGCTAGTGACCCTAGCGGGCCTAGCACAGATACGCAGTATTTT.

This clonotype has ten or more counts. This chain connects TRBV5-1 to TRBJ2-5, with D perhaps TRBD1 or TRBD2 (5 bases each). CDR1 and CDR2 (germline): SGHRS, YFSETQ. The V end was cut by 2 bases, the J end by 2 bases, with 13 bases between. The CDR3 loop spans 15 amino acids. CDR3 bases: TGCGCCAGCAGCTTTTCGTGGGGACGACAAGAGACCCAGTACTTC. Translation: CASSFSWGRQETQYF. Drawing the rest from reference TRBV5-1 and TRBJ2-5, the complete variable domain is KAGVTQTPRYLIKTRGQQVTLSCSPISGHRSVSWYQQTPGQGLQFLFEYFSETQRNKGNFPGRFSGRQFSNSRSEMNVSTLELGDSALYLCASSFSWGRQETQYFGPGTRLLVL.

This clonotype was recorded many times. J is TRBJ2-1 and V is TRBV6-6; D ambiguous. Germline V gene data show CDR1 as MNHNY and CDR2 as SVGAGI (reference sequence). Trimming cost V 0 bases and J 4 bases, with 7 bases left between them. The CDR3 is made up of 14 amino acids. The CDR3 loop reads CASSYSAGYNEQFF. The CDR3 DNA reads as TGTGCCAGCAGTTACTCGGCAGGTTACAATGAGCAGTTCTTC.

This chain links TRBV11-2 with TRBJ2-7; D not certain. CDR1 and CDR2 from the germline V gene are SGHAT and FQNNGV. CDR3 length: 13 residues. Trimming took off 5 bases at V and 3 bases at J, with 11 bases between the two ends. The CDR3 nucleotides are TGTGCCAGCAGCGCAGACATTTACTACGAGCAGTACTTC. Its translation: CASSADIYYEQYF.

The chain is built from TRBV5-1 and TRBJ2-5; D may be TRBD2 (6 bases). The J call may be mistaken, given a closer DNA end match to TRBJ2-7. CDR1 and CDR2 (germline): SGHRS, YFSETQ. The CDR3 length is 17 residues. Here the CDR3 DNA reads TGCGCCAGCAGCCGGATACCAGGGACTCCTTACTCCTACGAGCAGTACTTC. Translating gives CASSRIPGTPYSYEQYF.

This chain connects TRBV10-3 to TRBJ1-5; D might be TRBD1 (6 bases). The CDR3 length is 15 residues. Germline lookup yields CDR1 ENHRY and CDR2 SYGVKD. The V and J ends lost 8 bases and 2 bases respectively, with 16 bases between them. CDR3 sequence: CAIGGGLRGNQPQHF. CDR3 sequence (DNA): TGTGCCATCGGAGGGGGTCTACGAGGCAATCAGCCCCAGCATTTT.

This clonotype was found a few times. The chain carries TRBV6-1 and TRBJ1-4; TRBD1 matches 8 bases. The CDR3 consists of 14 residues. The trim removed 6 bases at V and 4 bases at J, leaving 4 bases unmatched. Germline V gene data show CDR1 as MNHNS and CDR2 as SASEGT. The CDR3, as DNA: TGTGCCAGCAGGAGTGGACAGGGTAATGAAAAACTGTTTTTT. Protein sequence: CASRSGQGNEKLFF.

This clonotype has just a few counts. CDR3 sequence (DNA): TGTGCCAGCAGTGATGTCAGGGACACCGGGGAGCTGTTTTTT. Translating it yields CASSDVRDTGELFF. The chain carries TRBV25-1 and TRBJ2-2; possibly TRBD1 for D (5 bases). The CDR3 runs 14 residues. Germline V gives CDR1 MGHDK, CDR2 SYGVNS. Trimming removed 3 bases at V and 3 bases at J, with 8 bases between.

The chain combines TRBV15 with TRBJ1-1; TRBD1 matches 11 bases. The V gene end was trimmed by 1 base and the J gene end by 4 bases; junction bases not matched to a gene: 5. The CDR3 has 16 residues. Per the germline V gene, CDR1 is LNHNV and CDR2 is YYDKDF (reference sequence). Here the CDR3 DNA reads TGTGCCACCAGCAGAGTTGGGGGGACAGGGGGCACTGAAGCTTTCTTT. This gives the protein CATSRVGGTGGTEAFF.

The rearrangement links TRBV28 to TRBJ2-7; unclear D gene. Germline assignment: CDR1 MDHEN and CDR2 SYDVKM. The V gene lost 4 bases and the J gene lost 2 bases, with 12 bases spanning the gap. The CDR3 runs 14 residues. CDR3 bases: TGTGCCAGCAGTTGTCTACATATCACCTACGAGCAGTACTTC. Encoded protein: CASSCLHITYEQYF.

This clonotype was observed a few times. The rearrangement links TRBV6-5 to TRBJ2-3, with 12 bases identical to TRBD2. CDR1 and CDR2 from the germline V gene are MNHEY and SVGAGI. The junction had 9 bases not matched to a gene; V was cut back by 7 bases and J by 1 base. This CDR3 has 17 amino acids. The CDR3 here is CASTASGREGGTDTQYF. In DNA, the CDR3 is TGTGCCAGCACCGCTAGCGGGAGGGAGGGAGGCACAGATACGCAGTATTTT.

The chain joins TRBV3-1 to TRBJ1-2; TRBD1 matches 8 bases. Trimming removed 1 base from V and 3 bases from J; junction bases left unmatched: 4. CDR3 length: 15 residues. CDR1 and CDR2 from the germline V gene are LGHDT and YNNKEL (reference sequence). Here the CDR3 reads CASSQGRTGHYGYTF. For the CDR3, the DNA is TGTGCCAGCAGCCAAGGTAGGACAGGGCACTATGGCTACACCTTC.

At least ten counts were recorded for this clonotype. V and J are TRBV29-1 and TRBJ1-2, with a tentative D call TRBD1 (5 bases). The CDR3 loop spans 14 amino acids. The V gene's germline CDR1 is SQVTM and CDR2 ANQGSEA. V was trimmed by 6 bases and J by 2 bases, leaving 16 bases between them. The CDR3 sequence is CSVLRGGVNYGYTF. The CDR3 DNA reads as TGCAGCGTCCTCCGTGGGGGGGTAAACTATGGCTACACCTTC.